This TCR beta chain emerged from a study of T cells in Graves' hyperthyroidism and ophthalmopathy. Study-wide context: The blood sample was taken at first diagnosis, before treatment began.

The source material, RNA transcripts, was used to amplify TCR beta CDR3 regions. TCR CDR3 regions were first amplified by RT-PCR with HTBI primers. TCRdb processed the multiplex PCR reads anew with MiXCR; each CDR3 protein has one entry. The sample has fewer than 400,000 distinct CDR3 sequences, 15% to 20% seen once. V lost 10 bases and J lost 5; bases outside the gene matches: 7. The CDR3 has 12 amino acids. In germline, CDR1 is ENHRY, CDR2 SYGVKD. The definition of stable Graves' hyperthyroidism was no ophthalmopathy progression within 18 months. Hyperthyroidism in the patients, aged 18 to 65, was newly diagnosed and under 2 months in duration.

Specimen: blood. This clonotype was sampled from a man aged 25-45 years with Graves' hyperthyroidism. V is TRBV10-3 and J is TRBJ2-5; the match to TRBD2 covers 7 bases. The CDR3 protein is CATTGGWETQYF. In DNA, the CDR3 is TGTGCCACCACCGGGGGGTGGGAGACCCAGTACTTC.